This entry lists 15 T cell receptor beta chains sequenced from one sample in a study of T cell responses to AZD1222 COVID-19 vaccine. Measured with immunoSEQ multiplex PCR; TCRdb has only the in-frame clones, and not every one. The top ten clones hold about 0.5% of a sample with about 260,000 clones, about 92% of them seen once. Sample: peripheral blood, taken on day 0 of AZD1222 vaccination. These receptors all come from an adult in good health.

The chain employs TRBV6-5 and TRBJ1-4; D not resolved. The germline CDR1 and CDR2 sequences are MNHEY and SVGAGI. Trimming cost V 10 bases and J 7 bases, with 13 bases left between them. CDR3 length: 12 amino acids. The CDR3: CATSGKGEKLFF. In nucleotides, the CDR3 is TGTGCCACCTCGGGAAAGGGTGAAAAACTGTTTTTT.

The chain links TRBV28 to TRBJ2-7; D unresolved. Trimming took 5 bases from V and 3 from J, leaving 11 bases between them. CDR3 length: 13 residues. Per germline, CDR1 MDHEN and CDR2 SYDVKM. CDR3 nucleotides: TGTGCCAGCAGTGCTATCCCGAGCTACGAGCAGTACTTC. This gives the protein CASSAIPSYEQYF.

This clone was seen once. The chain links TRBV4-1 to TRBJ1-3; 11 bases are shared with TRBD1. J was trimmed by 0 bases and V by 1 base; bases with no gene match: 2. The CDR3 sequence is 17 residues long. Germline CDR1 and CDR2: MGHRA and YSYEKL. The CDR3 DNA reads as TGCGCCAGCAGCCAAGGGACAGGGGGCGTCTCTGGAAACACCATATATTTT. This translates into CASSQGTGGVSGNTIYF.

The V and J genes are TRBV5-1 and TRBJ1-1; D is possibly TRBD1 (6 bases). This CDR3 region has 12 residues. With 4 bases removed from V and 11 bases from J, the gap between germline ends came to 15 bases. CDR1 is SGHRS and CDR2 is YFSETQ in the germline V gene. The CDR3: CASSPTGSRAFF. The CDR3 DNA sequence: TGCGCCAGCAGCCCCACAGGGAGTAGGGCTTTCTTT.

A few counts support this clone. The same CDR3 also results from other DNA sequences found in this sample. This chain connects TRBV28 to TRBJ1-1; a possible D gene is TRBD1 (6 bases). Deletions cut 3 bases from V and 5 bases from J, with 13 bases between. Germline values: CDR1 MDHEN, CDR2 SYDVKM. This CDR3 is built from 14 residues. The CDR3 DNA reads TGTGCCAGCAGTTTGGGAGGGGGAAGAACTGAAGCTTTCTTT. Translating it yields CASSLGGGRTEAFF.

The sample holds one count of this clone. V and J are TRBV7-3 and TRBJ2-2; D is unresolved. This CDR3 spans 14 amino acids. Germline CDR1 and CDR2: SGHTA and FQGTGA. Trimming removed 4 bases at V and 2 bases at J, with 8 bases between. CDR3 nucleotide sequence: TGTGCCAGCAGCTCATACCTTAACACCGGGGAGCTGTTTTTT. Translation: CASSSYLNTGELFF.

The sample holds one count of this clone. This chain joins TRBV20-1 and TRBJ2-5; possible D gene TRBD1, 6 bases. V dropped 6 bases and J dropped 5 bases, with 10 bases sitting between them. This CDR3 is 11 amino acids long. The germline V gene encodes CDR1 DFQATT and CDR2 SNEGSKA (reference sequence). The DNA of the CDR3 is TGCAGTGCCCCCGGACAGGAGACCCAGTACTTC. As protein: CSAPGQETQYF.

This chain joins TRBV2 and TRBJ1-1; 7 bases map to TRBD1. V gave up 11 bases and J gave up 2 bases; unmatched junction bases: 11. The length of the CDR3 is 14 residues. The germline gives CDR1 SNHLY, CDR2 FYNNEI. The CDR3 here is CAGKGAGLNTEAFF. The CDR3 nucleotides are TGTGCCGGCAAGGGGGCTGGGCTAAACACTGAAGCTTTCTTT.

The chain couples TRBV19 to TRBJ1-5; TRBD1 matches 9 bases. V was pared by 7 bases and J by 6 bases, with 10 bases of the junction left unmatched. This CDR3 region has 15 residues. The germline V gene has CDR1 LNHDA and CDR2 SQIVND (reference sequence). CDR3 coding DNA: TGTGCCAGTATTTTGGGACAGGGTCTCGGTCAGCCCCAGCATTTT. Translation: CASILGQGLGQPQHF.

This clone has just one count. The chain couples TRBV7-2 to TRBJ2-3; 7 nucleotides agree with TRBD1. Unmatched junction bases numbered 10, after V lost 4 bases and J lost 0 bases. The CDR3 length is 17 residues. Germline V CDR1 and CDR2: SGHTA, FQGNSA. The CDR3 sequence is CASSSLLGGPSTDTQYF. CDR3 bases: TGTGCCAGCAGCTCCCTGTTAGGGGGCCCAAGCACAGATACGCAGTATTTT. Variable domain in full (rest from reference TRBV7-2 and TRBJ2-3): GAGVSQSPSNKVTEKGKDVELRCDPISGHTALYWYRQSLGQGLEFLIYFQGNSAPDKSGLPSDRFSAERTGGSVSTLTIQRTQQEDSAVYLCASSSLLGGPSTDTQYFGPGTRLTVL.

The gene calls are TRBV5-1 and TRBJ1-2; TRBD1 agrees at 8 bases. V was clipped by 0 bases and J by 8 bases; unmatched bases: 9. Germline assignment: CDR1 SGHRS and CDR2 YFSETQ. The length of the CDR3 is 15 residues. CDR3 residues: CASSLGGQVKKGYTF. The CDR3 bases are TGCGCCAGCAGCTTGGGGGGACAGGTGAAGAAAGGCTACACCTTC.

V usage is TRBV3-1 (or the pseudogene TRBV3-2) and J usage is TRBJ2-7; TRBD1 is a possible D gene (6 bases). Deletions cut 1 base from V and 6 bases from J, with 16 bases between. CDR1 LGHDT and CDR2 YNNKEL come from the germline V gene (reference sequence). CDR3 length: 15 residues. The CDR3 here is CASSQGLTGSVEQYF. CDR3 DNA: TGTGCCAGCAGCCAAGGTCTCACAGGGTCGGTCGAGCAGTACTTC.

The CDR3 sequence: CASSFAGEVQETQYF. The CDR3 bases are TGTGCCAGCAGCTTCGCAGGGGAAGTCCAAGAGACCCAGTACTTC. The gene calls are TRBV7-9 and TRBJ2-5, with D possibly TRBD1 on 6 matching bases. Trimming took off 3 bases at V and 1 base at J, with 12 bases between the two ends. The CDR3 sequence is 15 residues long. Germline V CDR1 and CDR2: SEHNR, FQNEAQ (reference sequence).

The V and J genes are TRBV5-1 and TRBJ2-5; D remains unclear. The CDR3 runs 13 residues. Germline CDR1 is SGHRS and CDR2 is YFSETQ. Between the trimmed V and J ends, which lost 0 bases and 3 bases, there was a span of 6 bases. The CDR3 bases are TGCGCCAGCAGCTTGGTAACAGAAGAGACCCAGTACTTC. It yields the protein CASSLVTEETQYF.

The gene calls are TRBV28 and TRBJ2-5; 9 nucleotides agree with TRBD1. The CDR3 sequence is 14 residues long. CDR1 and CDR2 (germline): MDHEN, SYDVKM. The V and J ends lost 5 bases and 6 bases, in that order; junction bases with no gene match: 7. Here the CDR3 DNA reads TGTGCCAGCAGTCCACGACAGGGGGGGAAGACCCAGTACTTC. Translated, it gives CASSPRQGGKTQYF.